This entry concerns a single T cell receptor (beta chain). What it binds is unknown. Healthy donors of bone marrow made up the group. These data are taken from a study of cytomegalovirus exposure and HLA in healthy donors. Regarding the study as a whole: From TCR beta sequences, most subjects' HLA-A and HLA-B alleles were reportedly predicted accurately.

Both 60 Vbeta primers and 13 Jbeta primers went into the PCR. TCRdb keeps only in-frame clones here, not all; method: immunoSEQ multiplex PCR. The sample includes more than 85,000 clones, 79% of them seen just once. Germline V lookup: CDR1 SGHTA, CDR2 FQGNSA. V was clipped by 4 bases and J by 2 bases; unmatched bases: 2. This CDR3 contains 15 residues. This receptor was obtained from a male donor in good health and CMV-seropositive. Sequencing was performed on PBMCs. V gene TRBV7-2 combines with J gene TRBJ2-7; 13 bases map to TRBD2. CDR3 coding DNA: TGTGCCAGCAGCTCGACTAGCGGGGGGCCCTACGAGCAGTACTTC. Translated, it gives CASSSTSGGPYEQYF.